The rows below give T cell receptor beta chains drawn from one sample of a study of blood T cell repertoires in COVID-19. Sequencing used immunoSEQ multiplex PCR; TCRdb keeps in-frame clones, though not all of them. The table lists roughly 25,000 clones, 89% of them singletons. The sample consisted of peripheral blood. These receptors originate from a man aged 65 to 85 with acute or convalescent COVID-19. Each CDR3 is given without its conserved first and last residue.

CDR3aa	len	v_gene	j_gene
SVKFGQGPNQPQH	13	TRBV29-1	TRBJ1-5
ASSRDQGGQGSNEQF	15	TRBV5-1	TRBJ2-1
ASSFLAGPSTDTQY	14	TRBV27	TRBJ2-3
ASSLSWTGATQY	12	TRBV28	TRBJ2-3
ASSPRQESLLSYGYT	15	TRBV5-6	TRBJ1-2
ASSPGTGLRSNQPQH	15	TRBV3-1/TRBV3-2	TRBJ1-5
ASSVGDRGRDTEAF	14	TRBV9	TRBJ1-1
ATSDFGGLEETQY	13	TRBV24-1	TRBJ2-5
ASRLRGTIQETQY	13	TRBV12-2	TRBJ2-5
AWSQGGEGSPLH	12	TRBV30	TRBJ1-6
ASSYSATITYTGELF	15	TRBV6-2/TRBV6-3	TRBJ2-2
ASSSTFSSYNEQF	13	TRBV7-6	TRBJ2-1
ASSSQGGYGYT	11	TRBV13	TRBJ1-2
ASSLVAGANYNEQF	14	TRBV11-3	TRBJ2-1
ASSPEASGHDSGANVLT	17	TRBV9	TRBJ2-6
ASSQRDRGLRNEQF	14	TRBV14	TRBJ2-1
ASRDTSTDTQY	11	TRBV27	TRBJ2-3
SVAIAGDYNEQF	12	TRBV29-1	TRBJ2-1
AISSPFKGTGLDEQY	15	TRBV10-3	TRBJ2-7
ASTSQGNQPQH	11	TRBV6-6	TRBJ1-5
ASSPQRGQETQY	12	TRBV5-4	TRBJ2-5
ASSLETGGDREQY	13	TRBV7-2	TRBJ2-7
ASSHQGGINNEQF	13	TRBV5-1	TRBJ2-1
ASSIGDGEQF	10	TRBV19	TRBJ2-1
ASSPTSGRIQETQY	14	TRBV11-2	TRBJ2-5
ASSFIDRETQY	11	TRBV11-2	TRBJ2-5
ASRPHRGKGYT	11	TRBV19	TRBJ1-2
ASSLSLNNEQF	11	TRBV5-1	TRBJ2-1
ATSPPGPTGELF	12	TRBV24-1	TRBJ2-2
ASSLNRGGAGELF	13	TRBV11-2	TRBJ2-2
ASREQGQAVQETQY	14	TRBV27	TRBJ2-5
ASSQMTGNTEAF	12	TRBV14	TRBJ1-1
ASSRQGYTGELF	12	TRBV6-5	TRBJ2-2
ASRLTDSYEQY	11	TRBV5-1	TRBJ2-7
ASSYDQGWNSPLH	13	TRBV6-5	TRBJ1-6
ASSPTGRNTEAF	12	TRBV7-9	TRBJ1-1
ASNLQAVGETQY	12	TRBV5-4	TRBJ2-5
ASRRRTGTYEQY	12	TRBV6-5	TRBJ2-7
ASRKGEYREQY	11	TRBV5-4	TRBJ2-7
ASRASGSEQF	10	TRBV2	TRBJ2-1